This T cell receptor (beta chain) was observed in a study of T cell responses to AZD1222 COVID-19 vaccine. Study-wide results and limits: Donors were mostly white British, more females; clonal diversity possibly underestimated.

Germline CDR1 and CDR2: ENHRY and SYGVKD. The CDR3 runs 12 residues. Trimming took off 4 bases at V and 5 bases at J, with 8 bases between the two ends. Method: immunoSEQ multiplex PCR; TCRdb's copy keeps in-frame clones and lacks some. Here the sample spans more than 150,000 clones, around 93% being singletons. Concerning this clone: Its cognate antigen is unknown.

The material sequenced was peripheral blood, taken on day 0 of AZD1222 vaccination. This sequence was found in an adult in good health. The gene calls are TRBV10-3 and TRBJ1-2; tentative D call: TRBD1 (5 bases). The CDR3 reads CAISGGVYGYTF. The CDR3 DNA reads TGTGCCATCAGTGGAGGGGTATATGGCTACACCTTC.